This TCR beta chain was sequenced for a study of T cell repertoires in cytomegalovirus infection. For the study at large: Based on public TCR beta signatures, there were indications of CMV infection and of a matching HLA type. Findings of the study overall: HLA-C-restricted, CMV-specific TCR beta clonotypes were dominant ex vivo.

This clonotype occurred many times. Its antigen is not known. CDR1 and CDR2 from the germline V gene are SGHTA and FQGNSA. With V trimmed by 5 bases and J by 5 bases, 7 bases remained unmatched. The CDR3 spans 15 residues. One entry per CDR3 protein, called by TCRdb with MiXCR from the reads. The sample lists 130,000 or so distinct CDR3 sequences; 5.5% to 7% were seen once. The TCR sequence derives from a human donor in good health (CMV status not recorded). Some clones in this sample may be carry-over from other donors' samples. The chain has TRBV7-2 and TRBJ1-5, with TRBD1 matching over 9 bases. What was sequenced was PBMCs. CDR3 amino acids: CASSPPGQGYQPQHF. CDR3 DNA: TGTGCCAGCAGCCCTCCGGGACAGGGTTATCAGCCCCAGCATTTT.